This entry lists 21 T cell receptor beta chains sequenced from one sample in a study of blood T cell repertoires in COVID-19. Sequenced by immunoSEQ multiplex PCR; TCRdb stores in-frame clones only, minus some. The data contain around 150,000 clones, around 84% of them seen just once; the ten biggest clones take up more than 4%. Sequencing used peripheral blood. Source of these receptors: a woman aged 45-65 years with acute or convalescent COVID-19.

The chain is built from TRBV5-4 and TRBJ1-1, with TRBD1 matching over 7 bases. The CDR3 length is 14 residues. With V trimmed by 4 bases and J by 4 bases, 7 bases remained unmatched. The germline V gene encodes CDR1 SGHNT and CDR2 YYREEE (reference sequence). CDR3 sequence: CASSPTGQSTEAFF. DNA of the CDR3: TGTGCCAGCAGCCCAACGGGACAGTCCACTGAAGCTTTCTTT.

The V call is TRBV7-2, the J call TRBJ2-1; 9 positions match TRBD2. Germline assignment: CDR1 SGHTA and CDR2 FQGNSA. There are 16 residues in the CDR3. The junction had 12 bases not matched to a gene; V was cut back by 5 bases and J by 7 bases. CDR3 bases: TGTGCCAGCAGCAGAAATGTGGGACTAGCTGGGAATGAGCAGTTCTTC. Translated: CASSRNVGLAGNEQFF.

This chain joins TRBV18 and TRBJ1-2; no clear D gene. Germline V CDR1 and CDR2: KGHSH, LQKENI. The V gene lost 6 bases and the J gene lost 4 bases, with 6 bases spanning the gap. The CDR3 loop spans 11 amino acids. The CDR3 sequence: CASSGSYGYTF. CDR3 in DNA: TGTGCCAGCTCCGGGTCCTATGGCTACACCTTC. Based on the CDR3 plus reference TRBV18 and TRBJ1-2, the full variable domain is NAGVMQNPRHLVRRRGQEARLRCSPMKGHSHVYWYRQLPEEGLKFMVYLQKENIIDESGMPKERFSAEFPKEGPSILRIQQVVRGDSAAYFCASSGSYGYTFGSGTRLTVV.

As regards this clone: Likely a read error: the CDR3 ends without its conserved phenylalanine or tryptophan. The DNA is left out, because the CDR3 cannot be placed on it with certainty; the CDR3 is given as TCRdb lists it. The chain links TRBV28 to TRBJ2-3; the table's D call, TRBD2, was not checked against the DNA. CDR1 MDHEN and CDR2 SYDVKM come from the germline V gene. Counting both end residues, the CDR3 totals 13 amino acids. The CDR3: CASSLPSGISTFA.

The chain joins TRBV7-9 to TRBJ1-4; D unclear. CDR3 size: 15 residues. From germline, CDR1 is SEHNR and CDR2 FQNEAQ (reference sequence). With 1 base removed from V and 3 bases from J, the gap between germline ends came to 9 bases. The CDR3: CASSLGNSPNEKLFF. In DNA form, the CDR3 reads TGTGCCAGCAGCTTAGGGAACAGCCCTAATGAAAAACTGTTTTTT. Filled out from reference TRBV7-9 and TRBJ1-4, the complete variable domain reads DTGVSQNPRHKITKRGQNVTFRCDPISEHNRLYWYRQTLGQGPEFLTYFQNEAQLEKSRLLSDRFSAERPKGSFSTLEIQRTEQGDSAMYLCASSLGNSPNEKLFFGSGTQLSVL.

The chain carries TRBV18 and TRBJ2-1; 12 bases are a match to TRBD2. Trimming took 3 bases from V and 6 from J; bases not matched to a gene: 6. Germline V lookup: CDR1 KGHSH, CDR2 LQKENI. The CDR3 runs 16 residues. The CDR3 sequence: CASSPKLAGGINEQFF. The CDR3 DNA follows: TGTGCCAGCTCACCGAAACTAGCGGGGGGAATCAATGAGCAGTTCTTC. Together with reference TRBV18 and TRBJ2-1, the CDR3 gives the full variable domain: NAGVMQNPRHLVRRRGQEARLRCSPMKGHSHVYWYRQLPEEGLKFMVYLQKENIIDESGMPKERFSAEFPKEGPSILRIQQVVRGDSAAYFCASSPKLAGGINEQFFGPGTRLTVL.

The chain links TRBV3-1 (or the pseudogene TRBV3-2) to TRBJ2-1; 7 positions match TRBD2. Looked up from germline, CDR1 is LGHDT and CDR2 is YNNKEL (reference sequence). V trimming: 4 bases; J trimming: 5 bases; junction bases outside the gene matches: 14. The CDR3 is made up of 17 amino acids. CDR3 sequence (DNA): TGTGCCAGCAGCCGAAGCGGGGTGGGACCATCCAACAATGAGCAGTTCTTC. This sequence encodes CASSRSGVGPSNNEQFF.

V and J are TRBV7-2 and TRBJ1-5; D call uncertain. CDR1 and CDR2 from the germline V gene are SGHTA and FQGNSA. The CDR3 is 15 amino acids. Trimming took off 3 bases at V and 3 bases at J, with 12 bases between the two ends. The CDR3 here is CASSFVPLDNQPQHF. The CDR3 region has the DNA TGTGCCAGCAGCTTCGTCCCCCTAGACAATCAGCCCCAGCATTTT.

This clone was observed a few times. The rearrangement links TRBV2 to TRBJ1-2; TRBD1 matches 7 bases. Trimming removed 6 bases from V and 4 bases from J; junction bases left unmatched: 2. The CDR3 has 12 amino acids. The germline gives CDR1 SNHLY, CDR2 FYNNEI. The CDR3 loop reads CASRGDSYGYTF. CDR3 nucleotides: TGTGCCAGCAGGGGGGACAGCTATGGCTACACCTTC.

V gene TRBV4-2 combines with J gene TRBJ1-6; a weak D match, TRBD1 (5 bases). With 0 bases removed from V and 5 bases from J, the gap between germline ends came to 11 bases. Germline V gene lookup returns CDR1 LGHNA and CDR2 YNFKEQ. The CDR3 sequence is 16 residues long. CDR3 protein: CASSQDPRGNNSPLHF. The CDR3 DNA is TGTGCCAGCAGCCAAGATCCCCGGGGGAATAATTCACCCCTCCACTTT.

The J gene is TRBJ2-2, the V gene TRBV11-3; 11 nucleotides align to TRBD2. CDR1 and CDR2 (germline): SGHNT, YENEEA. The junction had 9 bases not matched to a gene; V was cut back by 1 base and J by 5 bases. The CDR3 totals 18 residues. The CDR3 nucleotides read TGTGCCAGCAGCTTAGGGGTGACTAGCGGGGATCGTACCGGGGAGCTGTTTTTT. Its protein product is CASSLGVTSGDRTGELFF. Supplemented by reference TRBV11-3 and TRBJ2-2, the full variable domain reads EAGVVQSPRYKIIEKKQPVAFWCNPISGHNTLYWYLQNLGQGPELLIRYENEEAVDDSQLPKDRFSAERLKGVDSTLKIQPAELGDSAVYLCASSLGVTSGDRTGELFFGEGSRLTVL.

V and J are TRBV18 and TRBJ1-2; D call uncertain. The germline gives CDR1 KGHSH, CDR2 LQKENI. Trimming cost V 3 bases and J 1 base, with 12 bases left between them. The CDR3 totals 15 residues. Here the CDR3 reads CASSPAGRINYGYTF. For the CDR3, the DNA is TGTGCCAGCTCACCGGCGGGCAGAATTAACTATGGCTACACCTTC.

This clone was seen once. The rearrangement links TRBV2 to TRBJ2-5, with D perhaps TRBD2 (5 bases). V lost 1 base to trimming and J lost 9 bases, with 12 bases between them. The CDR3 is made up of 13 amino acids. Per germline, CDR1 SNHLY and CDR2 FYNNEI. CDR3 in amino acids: CASSEGRRVAQYF. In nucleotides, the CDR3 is TGTGCCAGCAGTGAAGGCCGGCGGGTGGCCCAGTACTTC.

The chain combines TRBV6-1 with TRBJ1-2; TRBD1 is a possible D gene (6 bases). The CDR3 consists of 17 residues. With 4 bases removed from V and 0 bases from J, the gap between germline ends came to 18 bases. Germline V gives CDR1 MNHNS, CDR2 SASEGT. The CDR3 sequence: CASSGAGATKSNYGYTF. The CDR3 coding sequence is TGTGCCAGCAGTGGTGCAGGGGCCACAAAGTCTAACTATGGCTACACCTTC.

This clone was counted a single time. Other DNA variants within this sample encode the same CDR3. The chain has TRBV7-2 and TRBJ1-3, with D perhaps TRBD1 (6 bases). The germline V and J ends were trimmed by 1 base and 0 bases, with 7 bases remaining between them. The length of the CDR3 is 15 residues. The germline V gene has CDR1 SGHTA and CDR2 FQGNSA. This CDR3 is CASSLGGGSGNTIYF. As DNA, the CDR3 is TGTGCCAGCAGCTTAGGAGGGGGCTCTGGAAACACCATATATTTT.

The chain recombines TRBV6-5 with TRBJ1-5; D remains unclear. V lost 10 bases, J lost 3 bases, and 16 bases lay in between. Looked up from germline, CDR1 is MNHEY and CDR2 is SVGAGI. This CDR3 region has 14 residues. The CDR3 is CATKSAENNQPQHF. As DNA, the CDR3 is TGTGCCACCAAAAGCGCTGAGAACAATCAGCCCCAGCATTTT.

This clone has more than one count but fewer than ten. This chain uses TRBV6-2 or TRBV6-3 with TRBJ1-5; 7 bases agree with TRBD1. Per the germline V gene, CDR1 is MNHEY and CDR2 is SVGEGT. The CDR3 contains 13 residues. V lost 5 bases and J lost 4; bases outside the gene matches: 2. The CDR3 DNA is TGTGCCAGCAGTCCGACAGGGAATCAGCCCCAGCATTTT. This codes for CASSPTGNQPQHF.

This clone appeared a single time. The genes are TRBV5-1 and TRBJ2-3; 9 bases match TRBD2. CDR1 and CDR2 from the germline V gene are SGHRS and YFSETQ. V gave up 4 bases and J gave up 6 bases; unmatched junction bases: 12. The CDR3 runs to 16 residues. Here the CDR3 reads CASSPLGASGVDTQYF. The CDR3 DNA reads TGCGCCAGCAGCCCGTTAGGGGCTAGCGGGGTGGATACGCAGTATTTT.

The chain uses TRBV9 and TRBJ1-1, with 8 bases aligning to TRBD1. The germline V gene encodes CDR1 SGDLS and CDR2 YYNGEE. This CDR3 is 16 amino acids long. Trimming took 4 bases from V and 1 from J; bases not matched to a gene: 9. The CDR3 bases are TGTGCCAGCAGCCCTCGGACAGGGCCCAGGAACACTGAAGCTTTCTTT. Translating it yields CASSPRTGPRNTEAFF.

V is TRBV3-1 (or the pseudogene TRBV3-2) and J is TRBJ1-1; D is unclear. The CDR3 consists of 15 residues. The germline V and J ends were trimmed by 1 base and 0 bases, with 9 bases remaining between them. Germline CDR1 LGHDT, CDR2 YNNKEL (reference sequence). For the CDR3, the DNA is TGTGCCAGCAGCCAAGGCTCAGTTATGAACACTGAAGCTTTCTTT. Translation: CASSQGSVMNTEAFF.

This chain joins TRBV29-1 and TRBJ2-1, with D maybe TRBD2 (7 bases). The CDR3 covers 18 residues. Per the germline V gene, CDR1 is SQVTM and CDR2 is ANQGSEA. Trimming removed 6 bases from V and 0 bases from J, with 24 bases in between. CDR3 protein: CSVFGGGRLGGSYNEQFF. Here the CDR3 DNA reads TGCAGCGTATTTGGGGGGGGCCGGTTAGGTGGCTCCTACAATGAGCAGTTCTTC.